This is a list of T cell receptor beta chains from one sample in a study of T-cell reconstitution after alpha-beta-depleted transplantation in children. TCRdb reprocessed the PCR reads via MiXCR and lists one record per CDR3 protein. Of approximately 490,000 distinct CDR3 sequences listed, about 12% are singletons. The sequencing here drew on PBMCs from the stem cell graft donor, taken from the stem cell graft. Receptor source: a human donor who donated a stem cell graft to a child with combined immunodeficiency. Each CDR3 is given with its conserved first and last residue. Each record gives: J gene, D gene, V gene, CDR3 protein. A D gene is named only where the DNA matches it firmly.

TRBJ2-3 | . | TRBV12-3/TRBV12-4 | CASTRGGPTDTQYF
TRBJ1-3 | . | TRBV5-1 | CASSLAGMSSGNTIYF
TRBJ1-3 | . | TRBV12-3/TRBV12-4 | CASSFGQWGSGNTIYF
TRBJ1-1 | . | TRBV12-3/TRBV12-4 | CASTPDGGWDTEAFF
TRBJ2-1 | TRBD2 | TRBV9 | CASSVGGGRAHNEQFF
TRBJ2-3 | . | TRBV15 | CATSRGYALALSTDTQYF
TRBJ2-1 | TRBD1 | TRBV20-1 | CSARSGTGENNEQFF
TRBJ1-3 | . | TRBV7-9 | CASSLLGRSSGNTIYF
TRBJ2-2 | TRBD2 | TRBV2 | CASRGLASNTGELFF
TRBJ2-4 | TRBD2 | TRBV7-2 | CASSSLAGENIQYF
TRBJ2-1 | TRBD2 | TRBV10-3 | CAISESGREGLWNEQFF
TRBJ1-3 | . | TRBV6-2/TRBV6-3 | CASSYSPSGVGNTIYF
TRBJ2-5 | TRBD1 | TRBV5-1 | CASSFSGTGGMETQYF
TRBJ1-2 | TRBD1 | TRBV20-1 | CSAGDRVYGYTF
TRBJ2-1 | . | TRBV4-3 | CASSLTGRRVYNEQFF
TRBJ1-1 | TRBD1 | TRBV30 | CAWSRQGNTEAFF
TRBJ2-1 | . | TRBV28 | CASSFYPTYNEQFF
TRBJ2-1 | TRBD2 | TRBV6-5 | CASSYYGTSENNEQFF
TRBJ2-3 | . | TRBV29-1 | CSVEVVLGADTQYF
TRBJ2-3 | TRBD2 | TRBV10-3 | CAISSGGAADTQYF
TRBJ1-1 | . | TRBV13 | CASRPRVMNTEAFF
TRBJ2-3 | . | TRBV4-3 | CASSQTLGTDTQYF
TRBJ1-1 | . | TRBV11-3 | CASSPSTVGAEAFF
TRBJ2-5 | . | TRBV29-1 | CSVGQHKETQYF
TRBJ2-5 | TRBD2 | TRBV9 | CASSVDGGGAETQYF
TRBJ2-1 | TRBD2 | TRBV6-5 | CASSQLAGGSHEQFF
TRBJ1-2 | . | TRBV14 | CASSQGSYREGGGYTF
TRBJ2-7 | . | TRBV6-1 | CASSPLTFGQSYEQYF
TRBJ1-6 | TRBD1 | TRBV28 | CASSHERLDRVNSPLHF
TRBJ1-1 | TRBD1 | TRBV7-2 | CASSRWTGENTEAFF
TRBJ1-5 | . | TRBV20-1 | CSARDQQYSNQPQHF
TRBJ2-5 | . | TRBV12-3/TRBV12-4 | CASSRSGGGETQYF
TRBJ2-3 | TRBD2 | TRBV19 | CASRLAGDTQYF
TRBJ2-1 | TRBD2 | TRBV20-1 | CSARGLAERNEQFF
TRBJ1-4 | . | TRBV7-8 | CASSLIWPNEKLFF
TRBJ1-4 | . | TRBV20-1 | CSASQGGATNEKLFF
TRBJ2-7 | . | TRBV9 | CASSVGGGYSYEQYF
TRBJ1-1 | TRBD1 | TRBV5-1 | CASSSRGQETEAFF
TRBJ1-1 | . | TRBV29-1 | CSVGWGTEAFF
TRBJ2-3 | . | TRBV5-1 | CASSLEEGGTQYF
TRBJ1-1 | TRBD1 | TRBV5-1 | CASSSGQDFLMNTEAFF
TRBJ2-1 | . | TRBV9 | CASSVDQGLGEQFF
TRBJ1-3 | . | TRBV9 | CASSDRNTIYF
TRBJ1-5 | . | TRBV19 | CASISRNSNQPQHF